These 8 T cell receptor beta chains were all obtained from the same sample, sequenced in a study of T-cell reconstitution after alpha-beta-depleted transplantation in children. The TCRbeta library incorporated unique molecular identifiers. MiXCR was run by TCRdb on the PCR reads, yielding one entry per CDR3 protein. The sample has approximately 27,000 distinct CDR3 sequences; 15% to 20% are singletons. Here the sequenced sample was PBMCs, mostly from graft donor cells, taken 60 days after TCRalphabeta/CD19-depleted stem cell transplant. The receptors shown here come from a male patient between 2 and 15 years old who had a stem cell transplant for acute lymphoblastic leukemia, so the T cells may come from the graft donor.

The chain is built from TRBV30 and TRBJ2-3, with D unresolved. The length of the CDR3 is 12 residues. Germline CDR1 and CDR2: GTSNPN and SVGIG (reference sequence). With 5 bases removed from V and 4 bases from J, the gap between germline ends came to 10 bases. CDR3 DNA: TGTGCCTGGTCCCGCATCTCAGATACGCAGTATTTT. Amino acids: CAWSRISDTQYF.

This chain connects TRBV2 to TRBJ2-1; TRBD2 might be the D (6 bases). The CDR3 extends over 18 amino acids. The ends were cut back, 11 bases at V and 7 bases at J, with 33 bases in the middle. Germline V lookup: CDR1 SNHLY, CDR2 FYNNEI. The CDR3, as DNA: TGTGCCTTCAGTTTCGGGATGGGGCCGGGAGACAAAGAAAATGAGCAGTTCTTC. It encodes CAFSFGMGPGDKENEQFF.

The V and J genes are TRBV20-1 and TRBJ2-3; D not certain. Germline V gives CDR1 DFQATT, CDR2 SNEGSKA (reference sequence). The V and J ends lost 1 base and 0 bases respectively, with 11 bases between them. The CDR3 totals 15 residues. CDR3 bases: TGCAGTGCTAGAGTATTCTCTTCTAGCACAGATACGCAGTATTTT. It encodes CSARVFSSSTDTQYF.

CDR3 sequence reads: CASSLQSSYEQYF. The CDR3 DNA is TGTGCCAGCAGTCTACAGAGCTCCTACGAGCAGTACTTC. The rearrangement joins TRBV6-6 to TRBJ2-7; D unclear. The length of the CDR3 is 13 residues. Deletions cut 5 bases from V and 0 bases from J, with 8 bases between. Germline CDR1 and CDR2: MNHNY and SVGAGI (reference sequence).

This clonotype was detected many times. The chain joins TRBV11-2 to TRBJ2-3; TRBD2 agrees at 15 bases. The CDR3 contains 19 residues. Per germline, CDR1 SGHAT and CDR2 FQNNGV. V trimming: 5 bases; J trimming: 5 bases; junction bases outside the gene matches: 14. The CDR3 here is CASSLGGYGTSGRLDTQYF. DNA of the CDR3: TGTGCCAGCAGCCTGGGGGGGTACGGGACTAGCGGGAGGCTAGATACGCAGTATTTT. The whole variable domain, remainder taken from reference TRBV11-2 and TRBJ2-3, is EAGVAQSPRYKIIEKRQSVAFWCNPISGHATLYWYQQILGQGPKLLIQFQNNGVVDDSQLPKDRFSAERLKGVDSTLKIQPAKLEDSAVYLCASSLGGYGTSGRLDTQYFGPGTRLTVL.

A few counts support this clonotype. The CDR3 loop is CASSQDHRDEQYF. DNA for the CDR3: TGTGCCAGCAGCCAAGATCACAGGGACGAGCAGTACTTC. This rearrangement joins TRBV4-2 to TRBJ2-7; D perhaps matches TRBD1 (6 bases). Trimming removed 0 bases at V and 5 bases at J, with 8 bases between. The CDR3 spans 13 residues. The germline V gene encodes CDR1 LGHNA and CDR2 YNFKEQ.

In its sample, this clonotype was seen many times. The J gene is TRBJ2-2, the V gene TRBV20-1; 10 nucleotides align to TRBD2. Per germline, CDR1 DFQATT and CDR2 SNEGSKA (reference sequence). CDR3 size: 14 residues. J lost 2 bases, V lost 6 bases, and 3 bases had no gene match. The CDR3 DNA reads TGCAGTGCCAGCGGGGGGGCCAACACCGGGGAGCTGTTTTTT. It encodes CSASGGANTGELFF.

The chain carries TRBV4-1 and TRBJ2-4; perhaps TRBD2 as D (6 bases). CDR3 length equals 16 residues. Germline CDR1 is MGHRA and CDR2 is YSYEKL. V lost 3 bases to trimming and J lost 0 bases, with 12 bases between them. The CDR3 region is CASSQLGGKAKNIQYF. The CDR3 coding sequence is TGCGCCAGCAGCCAGCTGGGGGGTAAAGCCAAAAACATTCAGTACTTC.